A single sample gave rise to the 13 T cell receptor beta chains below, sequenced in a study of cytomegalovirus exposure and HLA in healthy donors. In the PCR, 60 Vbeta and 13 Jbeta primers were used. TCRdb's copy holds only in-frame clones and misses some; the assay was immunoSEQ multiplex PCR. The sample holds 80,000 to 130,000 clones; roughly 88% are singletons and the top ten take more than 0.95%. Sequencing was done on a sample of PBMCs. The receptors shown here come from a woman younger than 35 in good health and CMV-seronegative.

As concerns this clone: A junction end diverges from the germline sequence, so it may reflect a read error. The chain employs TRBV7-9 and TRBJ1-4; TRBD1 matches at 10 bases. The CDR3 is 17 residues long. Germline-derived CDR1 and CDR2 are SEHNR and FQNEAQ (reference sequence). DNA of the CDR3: TGTTCCAGCAGCTTGGGACAGGGGAATGTAGCTAATGAAAAACTGTTTTTT. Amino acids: CSSSLGQGNVANEKLFF.

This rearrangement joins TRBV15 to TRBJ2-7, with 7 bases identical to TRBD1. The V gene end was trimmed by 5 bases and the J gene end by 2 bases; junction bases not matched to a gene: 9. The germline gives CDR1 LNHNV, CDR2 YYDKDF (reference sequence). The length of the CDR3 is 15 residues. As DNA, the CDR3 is TGTGCCACCAGCTCGCACCGGGACAGCACCTACGAGCAGTACTTC. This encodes CATSSHRDSTYEQYF.

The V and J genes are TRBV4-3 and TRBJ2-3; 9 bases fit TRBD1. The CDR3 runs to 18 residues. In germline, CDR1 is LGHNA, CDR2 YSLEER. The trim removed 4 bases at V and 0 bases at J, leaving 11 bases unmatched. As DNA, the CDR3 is TGCGCCAGCAGCCTATACATCACCGGGACAGGGAGCACAGATACGCAGTATTTT. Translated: CASSLYITGTGSTDTQYF.

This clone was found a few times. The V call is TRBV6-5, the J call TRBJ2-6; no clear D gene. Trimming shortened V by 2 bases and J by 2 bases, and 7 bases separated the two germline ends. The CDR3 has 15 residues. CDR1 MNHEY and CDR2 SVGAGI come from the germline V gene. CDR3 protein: CASSYEAAGANVLTF. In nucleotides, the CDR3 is TGTGCCAGCAGTTACGAGGCAGCTGGGGCCAACGTCCTGACTTTC.

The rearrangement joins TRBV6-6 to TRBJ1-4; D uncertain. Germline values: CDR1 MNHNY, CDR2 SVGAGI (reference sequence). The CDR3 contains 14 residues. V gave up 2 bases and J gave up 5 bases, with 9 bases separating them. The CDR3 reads CASSYVQPNEKLFF. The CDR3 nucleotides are TGTGCCAGCAGTTACGTACAGCCGAATGAAAAACTGTTTTTT.

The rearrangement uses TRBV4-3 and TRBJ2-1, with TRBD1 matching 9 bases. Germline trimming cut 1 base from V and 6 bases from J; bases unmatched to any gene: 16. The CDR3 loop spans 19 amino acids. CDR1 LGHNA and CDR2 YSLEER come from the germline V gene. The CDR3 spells CASSQVALPHRDRVNEQFF. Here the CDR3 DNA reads TGCGCCAGCAGCCAAGTAGCTTTACCGCACCGGGACAGGGTCAATGAGCAGTTCTTC.

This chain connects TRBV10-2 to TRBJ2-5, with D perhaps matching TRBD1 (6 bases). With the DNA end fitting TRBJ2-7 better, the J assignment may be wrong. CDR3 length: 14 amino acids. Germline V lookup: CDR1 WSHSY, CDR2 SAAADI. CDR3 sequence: CASGSGTFTYEQYF. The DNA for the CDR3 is TGCGCCAGCGGATCCGGGACATTCACCTACGAGCAGTACTTC.

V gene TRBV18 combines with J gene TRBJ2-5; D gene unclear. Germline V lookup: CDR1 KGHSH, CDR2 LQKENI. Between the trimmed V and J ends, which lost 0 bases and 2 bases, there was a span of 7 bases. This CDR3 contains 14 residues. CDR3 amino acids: CASSPPEYQETQYF. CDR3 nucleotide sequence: TGTGCCAGCTCACCACCGGAGTATCAAGAGACCCAGTACTTC.

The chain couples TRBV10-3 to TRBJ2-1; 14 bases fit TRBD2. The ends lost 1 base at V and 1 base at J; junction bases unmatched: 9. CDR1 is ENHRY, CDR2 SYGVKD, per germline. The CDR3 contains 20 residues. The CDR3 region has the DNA TGTGCCATCAGTGAGTTCACGGGGACTAGCGGGGGCCCTTCCTACAATGAGCAGTTCTTC. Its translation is CAISEFTGTSGGPSYNEQFF.

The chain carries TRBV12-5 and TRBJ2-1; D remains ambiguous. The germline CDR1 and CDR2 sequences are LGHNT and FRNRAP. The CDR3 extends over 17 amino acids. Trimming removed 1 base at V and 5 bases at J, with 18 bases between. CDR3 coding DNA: TGTGCTAGTGGTTTGGCATACGCTACTGAGTTCGACAATGAGCAGTTCTTC. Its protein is CASGLAYATEFDNEQFF. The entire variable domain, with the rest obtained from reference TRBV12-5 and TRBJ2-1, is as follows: DARVTQTPRHKVTEMGQEVTMRCQPILGHNTVFWYRQTMMQGLELLAYFRNRAPLDDSGMPKDRFSAEMPDATLATLKIQPSEPRDSAVYFCASGLAYATEFDNEQFFGPGTRLTVL.

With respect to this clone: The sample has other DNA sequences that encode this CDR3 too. This CDR3 reads CASSPRASNTGELFF. The CDR3, as DNA: TGTGCCAGCTCACCCCGAGCGTCGAACACCGGGGAGCTGTTTTTT. The V and J genes are TRBV18 and TRBJ2-2; D gene uncertain. V lost 3 bases, J lost 0 bases, and 8 bases lay in between. CDR1 and CDR2 (germline): KGHSH, LQKENI. CDR3 length: 15 residues.

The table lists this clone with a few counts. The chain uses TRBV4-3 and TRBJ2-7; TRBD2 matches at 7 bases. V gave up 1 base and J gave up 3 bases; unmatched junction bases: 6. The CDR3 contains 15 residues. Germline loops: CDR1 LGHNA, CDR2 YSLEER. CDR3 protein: CASSQGTRVNYEQYF. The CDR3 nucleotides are TGCGCCAGCAGCCAAGGGACTAGAGTAAACTACGAGCAGTACTTC.

The CDR3 region is CASSLAGNSYEQYF. CDR3 nucleotides: TGTGCCAGCAGCTTAGCGGGCAACTCCTACGAGCAGTACTTC. V and J are TRBV5-4 and TRBJ2-7; D might be TRBD2 (6 bases). Trimming left V 2 bases short and J 0 bases short, with 9 bases between. Germline CDR1 and CDR2: SGHNT and YYREEE (reference sequence). The CDR3 loop spans 14 amino acids.